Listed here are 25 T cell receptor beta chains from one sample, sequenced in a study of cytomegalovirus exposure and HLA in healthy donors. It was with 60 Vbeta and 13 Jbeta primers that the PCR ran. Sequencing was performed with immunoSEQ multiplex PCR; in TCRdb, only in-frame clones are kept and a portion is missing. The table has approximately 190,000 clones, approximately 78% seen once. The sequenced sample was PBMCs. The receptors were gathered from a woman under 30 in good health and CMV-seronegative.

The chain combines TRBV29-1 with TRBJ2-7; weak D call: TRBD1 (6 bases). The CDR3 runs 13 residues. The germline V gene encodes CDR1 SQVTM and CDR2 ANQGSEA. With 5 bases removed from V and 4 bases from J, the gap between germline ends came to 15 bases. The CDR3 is CSVLGTSSYEQYF. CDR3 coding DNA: TGCAGCGTTTTAGGGACATCTAGTTACGAGCAGTACTTC.

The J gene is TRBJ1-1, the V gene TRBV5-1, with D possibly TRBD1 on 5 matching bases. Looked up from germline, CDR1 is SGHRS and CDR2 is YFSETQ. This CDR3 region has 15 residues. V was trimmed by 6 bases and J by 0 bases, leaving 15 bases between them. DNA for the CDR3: TGCGCCAGCACCACCGACGGACAACTGAACACTGAAGCTTTCTTT. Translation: CASTTDGQLNTEAFF.

CDR3 amino acids: CASIGGTTEAFF. The CDR3 coding sequence is TGTGCCAGCATCGGGGGAACCACTGAAGCTTTCTTT. This chain joins TRBV2 and TRBJ1-1; perhaps TRBD1 as D (5 bases). The CDR3 contains 12 residues. Looked up from germline, CDR1 is SNHLY and CDR2 is FYNNEI. V lost 7 bases and J lost 4, with 10 bases in between.

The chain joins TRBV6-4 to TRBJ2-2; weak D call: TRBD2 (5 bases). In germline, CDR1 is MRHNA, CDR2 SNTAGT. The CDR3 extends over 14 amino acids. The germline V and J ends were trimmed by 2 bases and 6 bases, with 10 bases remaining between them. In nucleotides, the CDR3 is TGTGCCAGCAGTGACGATGCGGGCGCCGGGGAGCTGTTTTTT. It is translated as CASSDDAGAGELFF.

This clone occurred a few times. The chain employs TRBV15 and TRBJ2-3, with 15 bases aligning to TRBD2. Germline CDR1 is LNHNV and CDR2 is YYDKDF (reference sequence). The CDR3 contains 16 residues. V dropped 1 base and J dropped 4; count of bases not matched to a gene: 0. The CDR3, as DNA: TGTGCCACCAGCAGAGGGACTAGCGGGAGGGCAGATACGCAGTATTTT. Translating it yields CATSRGTSGRADTQYF.

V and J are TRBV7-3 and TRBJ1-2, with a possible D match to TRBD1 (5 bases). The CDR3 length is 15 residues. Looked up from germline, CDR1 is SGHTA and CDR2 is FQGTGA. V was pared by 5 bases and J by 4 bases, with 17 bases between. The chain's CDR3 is CASSPTGGGGYGYTF. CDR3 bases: TGTGCCAGCAGCCCCACGGGCGGGGGGGGCTATGGCTACACCTTC.

The CDR3 region is CASSPAGGPTEAFF. The CDR3 coding sequence is TGTGCCAGCAGTCCTGCAGGGGGTCCCACTGAAGCTTTCTTT. The chain combines TRBV27 with TRBJ1-1, with 7 positions matching TRBD1. J gave up 4 bases and V 5 bases, and 7 bases lay outside the gene matches. In germline, CDR1 is MNHEY, CDR2 SMNVEV (reference sequence). This CDR3 is built from 14 residues.

CDR3 bases: TGTGCCAGCTCACCAGACAGAAACTCCTACAATGAGCAGTTCTTC. Its protein product is CASSPDRNSYNEQFF. V and J are TRBV18 and TRBJ2-1, with D possibly matching TRBD1 (5 bases). V was pared by 2 bases and J by 0 bases, with 8 bases between. Germline V CDR1 and CDR2: KGHSH, LQKENI. The CDR3 is made up of 15 amino acids.

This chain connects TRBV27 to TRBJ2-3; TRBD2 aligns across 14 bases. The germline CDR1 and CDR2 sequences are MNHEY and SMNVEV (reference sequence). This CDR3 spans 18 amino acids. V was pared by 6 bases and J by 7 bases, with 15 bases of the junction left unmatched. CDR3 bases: TGTGCCAGCAGATCCCCACCTGGGACTAGCGGGAGAGAGTATACGCAGTATTTT. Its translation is CASRSPPGTSGREYTQYF.

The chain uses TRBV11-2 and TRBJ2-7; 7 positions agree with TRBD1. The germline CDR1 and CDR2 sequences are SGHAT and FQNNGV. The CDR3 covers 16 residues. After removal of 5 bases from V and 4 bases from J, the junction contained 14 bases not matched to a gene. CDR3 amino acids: CASSPINRDRNYEQYF. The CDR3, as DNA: TGTGCCAGCAGCCCCATAAACCGGGACAGAAATTACGAGCAGTACTTC.

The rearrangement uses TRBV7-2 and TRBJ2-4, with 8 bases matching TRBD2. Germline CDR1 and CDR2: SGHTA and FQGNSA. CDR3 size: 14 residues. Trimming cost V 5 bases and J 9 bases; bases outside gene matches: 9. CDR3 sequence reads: CASSLGLEGVIQYF. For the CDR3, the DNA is TGTGCCAGCAGCCTGGGACTAGAAGGAGTCATTCAGTACTTC.

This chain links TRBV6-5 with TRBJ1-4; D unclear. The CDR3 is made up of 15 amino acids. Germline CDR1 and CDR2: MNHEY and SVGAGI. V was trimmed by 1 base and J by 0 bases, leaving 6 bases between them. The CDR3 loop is CASSYFFSTNEKLFF. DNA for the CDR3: TGTGCCAGCAGTTACTTCTTCTCAACTAATGAAAAACTGTTTTTT.

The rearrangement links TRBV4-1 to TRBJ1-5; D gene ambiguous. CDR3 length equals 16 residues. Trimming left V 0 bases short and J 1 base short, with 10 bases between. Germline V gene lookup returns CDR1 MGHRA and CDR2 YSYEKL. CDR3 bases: TGCGCCAGCAGCCAAGATGAGAGCCGAAGCAATCAGCCCCAGCATTTT. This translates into CASSQDESRSNQPQHF.

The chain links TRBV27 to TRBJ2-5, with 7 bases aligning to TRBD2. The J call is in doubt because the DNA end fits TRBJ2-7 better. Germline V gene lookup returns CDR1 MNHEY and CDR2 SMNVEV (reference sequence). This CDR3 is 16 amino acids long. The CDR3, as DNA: TGTGCCAGCAGTTTAAAGAGGGCGGGAGTGGCCTACGAGCAGTACTTC. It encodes CASSLKRAGVAYEQYF.

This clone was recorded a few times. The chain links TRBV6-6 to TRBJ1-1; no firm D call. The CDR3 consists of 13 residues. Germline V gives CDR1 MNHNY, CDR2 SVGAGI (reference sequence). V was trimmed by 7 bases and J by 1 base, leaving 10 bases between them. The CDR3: CASKRTENTEAFF. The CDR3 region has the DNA TGTGCCAGCAAGAGAACAGAGAACACTGAAGCTTTCTTT.

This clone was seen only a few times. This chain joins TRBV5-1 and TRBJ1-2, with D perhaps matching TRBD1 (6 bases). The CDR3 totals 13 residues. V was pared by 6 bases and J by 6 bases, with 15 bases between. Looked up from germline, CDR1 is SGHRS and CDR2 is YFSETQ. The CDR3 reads CASTNTGPDGYTF. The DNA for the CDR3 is TGCGCCAGCACCAATACAGGGCCCGATGGCTACACCTTC.

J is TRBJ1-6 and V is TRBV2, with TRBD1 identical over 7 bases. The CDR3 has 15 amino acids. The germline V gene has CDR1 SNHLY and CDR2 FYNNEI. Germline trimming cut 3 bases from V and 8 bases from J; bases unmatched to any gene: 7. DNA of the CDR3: TGTGCCAGCAGTGAGGCCGAACAGGGGCATTCACCCCTCCACTTT. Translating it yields CASSEAEQGHSPLHF.

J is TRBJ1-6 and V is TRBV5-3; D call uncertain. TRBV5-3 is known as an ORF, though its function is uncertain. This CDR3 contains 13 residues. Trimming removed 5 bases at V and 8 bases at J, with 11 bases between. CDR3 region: CARSCQVDSPLHF. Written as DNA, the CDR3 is TGTGCCAGAAGTTGTCAGGTGGATTCACCCCTCCACTTT.

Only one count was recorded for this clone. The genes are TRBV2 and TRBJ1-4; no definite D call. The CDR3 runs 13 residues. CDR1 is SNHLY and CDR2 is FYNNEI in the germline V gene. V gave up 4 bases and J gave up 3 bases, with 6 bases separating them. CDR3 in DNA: TGTGCCAGCAGTGCCGGGTCTAATGAAAAACTGTTTTTT. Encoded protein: CASSAGSNEKLFF.

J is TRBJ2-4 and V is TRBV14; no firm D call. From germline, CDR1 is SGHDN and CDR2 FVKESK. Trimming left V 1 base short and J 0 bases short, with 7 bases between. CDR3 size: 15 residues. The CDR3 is CASSQGSLAKNIQYF. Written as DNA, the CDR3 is TGTGCCAGCAGCCAAGGGAGCTTAGCCAAAAACATTCAGTACTTC. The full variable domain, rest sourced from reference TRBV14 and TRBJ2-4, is EAGVTQFPSHSVIEKGQTVTLRCDPISGHDNLYWYRRVMGKEIKFLLHFVKESKQDESGMPNNRFLAERTGGTYSTLKVQPAELEDSGVYFCASSQGSLAKNIQYFGAGTRLSVL.

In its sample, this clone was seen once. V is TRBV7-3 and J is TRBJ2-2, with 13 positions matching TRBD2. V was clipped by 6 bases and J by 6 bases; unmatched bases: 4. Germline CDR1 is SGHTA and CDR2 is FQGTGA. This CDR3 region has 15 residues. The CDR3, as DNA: TGTGCCAGCAGTCGCACTAGCGGGAGGGCCGGGGAGCTGTTTTTT. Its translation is CASSRTSGRAGELFF.

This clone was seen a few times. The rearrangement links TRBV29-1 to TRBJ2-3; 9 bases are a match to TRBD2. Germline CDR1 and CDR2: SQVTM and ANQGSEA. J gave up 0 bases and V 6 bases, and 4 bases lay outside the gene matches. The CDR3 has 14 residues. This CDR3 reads CSVSGTSSTDTQYF. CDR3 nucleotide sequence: TGCAGCGTGTCCGGGACTAGCAGCACAGATACGCAGTATTTT.

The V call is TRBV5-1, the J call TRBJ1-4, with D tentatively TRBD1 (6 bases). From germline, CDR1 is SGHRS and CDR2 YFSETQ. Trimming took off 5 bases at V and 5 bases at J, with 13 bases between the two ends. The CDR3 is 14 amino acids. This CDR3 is CASRPGQLNEKLFF. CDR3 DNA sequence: TGCGCCAGCAGGCCCGGACAGTTAAATGAAAAACTGTTTTTT. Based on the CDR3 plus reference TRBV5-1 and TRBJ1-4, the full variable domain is KAGVTQTPRYLIKTRGQQVTLSCSPISGHRSVSWYQQTPGQGLQFLFEYFSETQRNKGNFPGRFSGRQFSNSRSEMNVSTLELGDSALYLCASRPGQLNEKLFFGSGTQLSVL.

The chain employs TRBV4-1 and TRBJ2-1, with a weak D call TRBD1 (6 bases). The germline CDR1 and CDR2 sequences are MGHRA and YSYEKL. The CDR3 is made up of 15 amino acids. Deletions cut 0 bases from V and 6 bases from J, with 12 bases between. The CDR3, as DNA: TGCGCCAGCAGCCAAGATCCCAGCAGGGGCAATGAGCAGTTCTTC. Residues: CASSQDPSRGNEQFF.

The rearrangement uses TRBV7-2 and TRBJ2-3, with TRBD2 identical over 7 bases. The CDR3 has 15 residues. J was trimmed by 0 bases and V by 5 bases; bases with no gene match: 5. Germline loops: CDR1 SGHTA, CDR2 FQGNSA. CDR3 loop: CASSNWGGSTDTQYF. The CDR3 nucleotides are TGTGCCAGCAGCAACTGGGGGGGTAGCACAGATACGCAGTATTTT.